The sequence of this TCR beta chain was determined in a study of blood T cell repertoires in COVID-19. Measured with immunoSEQ multiplex PCR; TCRdb has only the in-frame clones, and not every one. This table holds about 270,000 clones, 75% to 90% found once. The sequencing sample was made of peripheral blood. The TCR originated in a woman between 70 and 85 years old with COVID-19, enrolled during active disease.

DNA for the CDR3: TGTGCCACCCGGGGGGGCAATCAGCCCCAGCATTTT. This codes for CATRGGNQPQHF. V and J are TRBV10-3 and TRBJ1-5; TRBD1 might be the D (5 bases). This CDR3 spans 12 amino acids. Trimming shortened V by 10 bases and J by 2 bases, and 9 bases separated the two germline ends. The germline gives CDR1 ENHRY, CDR2 SYGVKD.